The 30 T cell receptor beta chains listed next were all sequenced from one sample in a study of preoperative IRX-2 immunotherapy in early breast cancer. Treatment meaning: preoperative locoregional IRX-2 cytokine immunotherapy. Here immunoSEQ multiplex PCR was the method, and the copy in TCRdb shows in-frame clones only, minus some. The sample yields a few thousand clones, about 85% seen once. Sequenced here: tumor tissue, sampled before IRX-2 immunotherapy. All receptors come from a human donor with breast cancer.

This clone was counted a single time. The CDR3 coding sequence is TGTGCCAGCAGCTTGGGGACTAGACAAGAGACCCAGTACTTC. Its translation: CASSLGTRQETQYF. J is TRBJ2-5 and V is TRBV11-3; TRBD2 agrees at 8 bases. V lost 3 bases, J lost 2 bases, and 2 bases stayed unmatched. Germline CDR1 reads SGHNT; CDR2 reads YENEEA. The CDR3 is 14 amino acids.

The chain couples TRBV30 to TRBJ1-2; D remains unclear. V lost 4 bases and J lost 4, with 22 bases in between. The germline V gene encodes CDR1 GTSNPN and CDR2 SVGIG (reference sequence). CDR3 length: 16 amino acids. The CDR3 spells CAWTTQALADPYGYTF. The CDR3 bases are TGTGCCTGGACCACGCAGGCCTTAGCCGACCCCTATGGCTACACCTTC.

CDR3 sequence (DNA): TGTGCCAGCAGCGAGGACACCGCTGGCTCTGGGGCCAACGTCCTGACTTTC. Translated: CASSEDTAGSGANVLTF. This chain uses TRBV7-1 with TRBJ2-6, with D possibly being TRBD1 (5 bases). TRBV7-1 is flagged as an ORF with uncertain function. With 5 bases removed from V and 0 bases from J, the gap between germline ends came to 14 bases. The CDR3 consists of 17 residues.

This chain connects TRBV5-1 to TRBJ1-4, with D uncertain. Germline V lookup: CDR1 SGHRS, CDR2 YFSETQ. The CDR3 totals 17 residues. V was cut by 0 bases and J by 0 bases, with 12 bases left in between. This chain's CDR3 is CASSLVSGFATNEKLFF. The DNA for the CDR3 is TGCGCCAGCAGCTTGGTCTCAGGTTTTGCAACTAATGAAAAACTGTTTTTT.

V usage is TRBV6-8 and J usage is TRBJ2-7; tentatively, D is TRBD2 (6 bases). The CDR3 extends over 13 amino acids. Trimming took 7 bases from V and 10 from J, leaving 20 bases between them. Per germline, CDR1 MNHGY and CDR2 SAAAGT. The CDR3, as DNA: TGTGCCAGCACTCCCACCGAGGCGGGACCCCAGTACTTC. It codes for CASTPTEAGPQYF.

The gene calls are TRBV29-1 and TRBJ2-3, with 9 positions matching TRBD1. J lost 3 bases, V lost 8 bases, and 9 bases had no gene match. Germline-derived CDR1 and CDR2 are SQVTM and ANQGSEA. The CDR3 has 14 residues. The CDR3 sequence is CSLTGTGITDTQYF. DNA for the CDR3: TGCAGCTTAACCGGGACAGGGATTACAGATACGCAGTATTTT.

There are a few counts of this clone. V usage is TRBV15 and J usage is TRBJ1-4; 9 bases align to TRBD1. Looked up from germline, CDR1 is LNHNV and CDR2 is YYDKDF (reference sequence). Trimming removed 4 bases from V and 10 bases from J; junction bases left unmatched: 10. CDR3 length: 15 amino acids. In nucleotides, the CDR3 is TGTGCCACCAGCATCGCGATGCAGGACAGGGGAAAACTGTTTTTT. Translating it yields CATSIAMQDRGKLFF.

By frequency in the sample, this clone is large. The CDR3, as DNA: TGTGCCAGCACCAGGGCGGCGGGAGGTTCCTACAATGAGCAGTTCTTC. It codes for CASTRAAGGSYNEQFF. V gene TRBV6-8 combines with J gene TRBJ2-1, with 8 nucleotides matching TRBD2. The CDR3 is made up of 16 amino acids. The germline V gene has CDR1 MNHGY and CDR2 SAAAGT. V shed 7 bases, J shed 1 base, and the junction held 9 bases outside the gene matches.

J is TRBJ2-3 and V is TRBV7-5; the listed D gene, TRBD2, was not tested against the DNA. TRBV7-5 has pseudogene status. The CDR3 contains 16 residues. The CDR3 sequence: CASSNLSPVSTDTQYF. The DNA of the CDR3 is TGTGCCAGCAGCAACTTATCACCGGTTAGCACAGATACGCAGTATTTT.

This clone was observed a few times. The V call is TRBV5-1, the J call TRBJ1-1, with 7 bases lining up with TRBD1. V trimming: 4 bases; J trimming: 0 bases; junction bases outside the gene matches: 6. Per germline, CDR1 SGHRS and CDR2 YFSETQ. The CDR3 totals 15 residues. The CDR3 protein is CASSPLQGVNTEAFF. The CDR3 DNA sequence: TGCGCCAGCAGCCCTCTCCAGGGGGTGAACACTGAAGCTTTCTTT.

The V gene is TRBV5-1, the J gene TRBJ1-2; TRBD1 agrees at 7 bases. Unmatched junction bases numbered 4, after V lost 4 bases and J lost 1 base. The CDR3 totals 14 residues. Germline V gives CDR1 SGHRS, CDR2 YFSETQ. The CDR3 sequence: CASSPDRLNYGYTF. Here the CDR3 DNA reads TGCGCCAGCAGCCCGGACAGGCTTAACTATGGCTACACCTTC.

The chain joins TRBV18 to TRBJ1-3; maybe TRBD1 (5 bases). V shed 6 bases and J shed 0 bases, with 12 bases lying between them. The CDR3 loop spans 15 amino acids. Germline CDR1 is KGHSH and CDR2 is LQKENI. Here the CDR3 DNA reads TGTGCCAGCTCTTCGGAGGGGAGCTCTGGAAACACCATATATTTT. Amino acids: CASSSEGSSGNTIYF.

The chain couples TRBV6-8 to TRBJ2-2, with TRBD2 matching 8 bases. This CDR3 spans 13 amino acids. V dropped 5 bases and J dropped 7; count of bases not matched to a gene: 3. Germline CDR1 and CDR2: MNHGY and SAAAGT. Here the CDR3 reads CASSHGTSGELFF. CDR3 in DNA: TGTGCCAGCAGTCACGGGACTAGCGGGGAGCTGTTTTTT.

The chain carries TRBV6-8 and TRBJ1-2, with D possibly matching TRBD1 (6 bases). Looked up from germline, CDR1 is MNHGY and CDR2 is SAAAGT. V was cut by 7 bases and J by 7 bases, with 13 bases left in between. The CDR3 is 12 amino acids. As DNA, the CDR3 is TGTGCCAGCATTAGTAGGGGGAGTGGCTACACCTTC. Translation gives CASISRGSGYTF.

V usage is TRBV19 and J usage is TRBJ1-5; the match to TRBD1 covers 10 bases. The CDR3 sequence is 17 residues long. V trimming: 5 bases; J trimming: 6 bases; junction bases outside the gene matches: 13. CDR1 is LNHDA and CDR2 is SQIVND in the germline V gene (reference sequence). The CDR3 nucleotides read TGTGCCAGTAGTCTCAGCCCGGGACAGGGGTTTCGTCAGCCCCAGCATTTT. Translation: CASSLSPGQGFRQPQHF.

The chain recombines TRBV6-8 with TRBJ2-7; no clear D. This CDR3 is built from 13 residues. The germline V gene has CDR1 MNHGY and CDR2 SAAAGT. Trimming took 2 bases from V and 2 from J, leaving 7 bases between them. The CDR3 DNA is TGTGCCAGCAGTTACGAGCCGACCTACGAGCAGTACTTC. It specifies CASSYEPTYEQYF.

V gene TRBV19 combines with J gene TRBJ2-5; D remains ambiguous. V was cut by 7 bases and J by 0 bases, with 15 bases left in between. Germline-derived CDR1 and CDR2 are LNHDA and SQIVND (reference sequence). The length of the CDR3 is 15 residues. The CDR3 loop is CASKVGRQYQETQYF. The CDR3, as DNA: TGTGCCAGTAAAGTAGGACGGCAGTACCAAGAGACCCAGTACTTC.

This chain joins TRBV28 and TRBJ2-2; TRBD1 matches 10 bases. CDR3 size: 15 residues. Trimming at V came to 8 bases and at J to 3 bases, leaving 6 bases not matched to a gene. Germline lookup yields CDR1 MDHEN and CDR2 SYDVKM. The CDR3 DNA reads as TGTGCCAGCTCAGCCGGGACAGGGGACACCGGGGAGCTGTTTTTT. Protein sequence: CASSAGTGDTGELFF.

The chain is built from TRBV6-8 and TRBJ2-7; D uncertain. Germline V CDR1 and CDR2: MNHGY, SAAAGT. The CDR3 runs to 15 residues. Between the trimmed V and J ends, which lost 0 bases and 0 bases, there was a span of 9 bases. This CDR3 is CASSYSNRHSYEQYF. Here the CDR3 DNA reads TGTGCCAGCAGTTACTCGAACAGACACTCCTACGAGCAGTACTTC.

DNA of the CDR3: TGTGCCACCAGCAGAGCGGACGGCCTGACGTACAATGAGCAGTTCTTC. It codes for CATSRADGLTYNEQFF. The J gene is TRBJ2-1, the V gene TRBV15, with D unclear. The germline V gene has CDR1 LNHNV and CDR2 YYDKDF (reference sequence). The CDR3 covers 16 residues. The germline V and J ends were trimmed by 1 base and 4 bases, with 14 bases remaining between them.

The V gene is TRBV19, the J gene TRBJ2-5; D is unresolved. The CDR3 covers 18 residues. The germline V gene has CDR1 LNHDA and CDR2 SQIVND (reference sequence). Trimming left V 6 bases short and J 1 base short, with 24 bases between. CDR3 coding DNA: TGTGCCAGTAGCGACCCCGTTGGCAGGACGGAAGTCCAAGAGACCCAGTACTTC. It codes for CASSDPVGRTEVQETQYF.

The J gene is TRBJ2-7, the V gene TRBV5-5; D may be TRBD1 (6 bases). V was pared by 2 bases and J by 5 bases, with 14 bases between. CDR3 length: 14 residues. Germline V CDR1 and CDR2: SGHKS, YYEKEE (reference sequence). The CDR3 region is CASSFGATGNEQYF. The CDR3, as DNA: TGTGCCAGCAGCTTTGGAGCCACAGGGAACGAGCAGTACTTC.

The CDR3 region is CASSAGLAGHNNEQFF. DNA for the CDR3: TGTGCCAGCAGCGCAGGACTAGCGGGACATAACAATGAGCAGTTCTTC. The chain links TRBV6-8 to TRBJ2-1; 12 bases fit TRBD2. The ends lost 6 bases at V and 5 bases at J; junction bases unmatched: 8. Germline values: CDR1 MNHGY, CDR2 SAAAGT. This CDR3 comprises 16 residues.

The rearrangement joins TRBV7-1 to TRBJ2-7, with a possible D match to TRBD1 (6 bases). TRBV7-1 is recorded as an ORF, its role being uncertain. V lost 4 bases and J lost 5, with 12 bases in between. This CDR3 spans 13 amino acids. This CDR3 reads CASSLRQENEQYF. The DNA for the CDR3 is TGTGCCAGCAGCTTAAGACAGGAGAACGAGCAGTACTTC.

The DNA of the CDR3 is TGTGCCAGCACACTAGCGGCCAATGAGCAGTTCTTC. Translated: CASTLAANEQFF. This sequence joins TRBV6-7 and TRBJ2-1; 8 positions match TRBD2. TRBV6-7 is filed as an ORF, its function uncertain. The junction had 2 bases not matched to a gene; V was cut back by 7 bases and J by 6 bases. This CDR3 contains 12 residues.

V and J are TRBV29-1 and TRBJ1-4, with D unclear. The V gene's germline CDR1 is SQVTM and CDR2 ANQGSEA. CDR3 length equals 12 residues. V dropped 5 bases and J dropped 6 bases, with 10 bases sitting between them. The CDR3 here is CSVKTQHEKLFF. In DNA, the CDR3 is TGCAGCGTTAAAACTCAACATGAAAAACTGTTTTTT.

The chain couples TRBV28 to TRBJ2-7; no clear D gene. Germline-derived CDR1 and CDR2 are MDHEN and SYDVKM. This CDR3 contains 13 residues. Deletions cut 5 bases from V and 6 bases from J, with 14 bases between. The CDR3 loop reads CASSLSKILEQYF. CDR3 bases: TGTGCCAGCAGTCTCTCCAAAATCCTCGAGCAGTACTTC.

CDR3 protein: CASSLGQTQETQYF. The CDR3 bases are TGCGCCAGCAGCCTCGGACAGACACAAGAGACCCAGTACTTC. The chain recombines TRBV5-1 with TRBJ2-5, with D possibly being TRBD1 (6 bases). This CDR3 contains 14 residues. The germline V and J ends were trimmed by 4 bases and 2 bases, with 12 bases remaining between them. Looked up from germline, CDR1 is SGHRS and CDR2 is YFSETQ.

The rearrangement links TRBV29-1 to TRBJ2-7; tentatively, D is TRBD1 or TRBD2 (5 bases each). This CDR3 has 12 amino acids. Trimming removed 4 bases from V and 3 bases from J, with 10 bases in between. In germline, CDR1 is SQVTM, CDR2 ANQGSEA. The DNA of the CDR3 is TGCAGCGTTGGTCCAGGGAGCTACGAGCAGTACTTC. Its translation: CSVGPGSYEQYF.

This chain uses TRBV30 with TRBJ2-1, with D uncertain. The CDR3 has 12 amino acids. V was cut by 4 bases and J by 3 bases, with 7 bases left in between. Germline lookup yields CDR1 GTSNPN and CDR2 SVGIG (reference sequence). CDR3 loop: CAWTTSYNEQFF. As DNA, the CDR3 is TGTGCCTGGACCACAAGCTACAATGAGCAGTTCTTC.